This T cell receptor (beta chain) derives from a study of shared clonotypes between healthy human individuals. General study findings and limits: Clonotype sharing among donors was thought likely to change with sequencing depth.

A remark on this clone: No antigen is known for it.

Germline assignment: CDR1 SGHVS and CDR2 FNYEAQ. Trimming shortened V by 2 bases and J by 5 bases, and 13 bases separated the two germline ends. The CDR3 spans 15 residues. Each subset's genomic DNA was shared equally among a number of immunoSEQ plates. Only in-frame clones appear in the TCRdb table, and some are missing; sequencing was by immunoSEQ multiplex PCR. The sample yields about 2.1 million clones, around 95% seen once. Naive CD8 cells comprised CD45RO-negative, CCR7-positively selected cells, excluding terminally differentiated effector memory CD45RA+ cells. The sequenced sample consisted of naive CD8+ T cells from PBMCs. The source is a man aged 18 to 30 in good health. Some clones in this sample may be carry-over from other donors' samples. This chain connects TRBV7-6 to TRBJ2-1, with D possibly being TRBD2 (5 bases). The CDR3 coding sequence is TGTGCCAGCAGCTTACGCCGGGGATGGGACAATGAGCAGTTCTTC. As protein: CASSLRRGWDNEQFF.